The TCR beta chain described here comes from a study of graft-versus-host responses after intestinal transplantation. About the research overall: The transplants performed in recipients were multivisceral, liver-intestinal, or isolated intestinal.

In the case of this clone: Its specificity is not known.

Data came from immunoSEQ multiplex PCR; TCRdb stores just in-frame clones and leaves some out. Among nearly 95,000 clones, roughly 91% were seen once, and the ten largest hold approximately 2%. Germline CDR1 is SGHTA and CDR2 is FQGNSA. The CDR3 is 15 amino acids. Trimming at V came to 5 bases and at J to 0 bases, leaving 5 bases not matched to a gene. The receptor was isolated from a human donor who received an intestinal transplant. This specimen was unstimulated CD8+ T cells sorted from spleen or lymph node cells, taken before intestinal transplant. The chain carries TRBV7-2 and TRBJ2-7; 9 nucleotides match TRBD1. The CDR3 loop is CASSAGQGLSYEQYF. The CDR3 coding sequence is TGTGCCAGCAGCGCGGGACAGGGCCTCTCCTACGAGCAGTACTTC.